This T cell receptor beta chain stems from a study of T cell changes during pregnancy in multiple sclerosis. Profiled with immunoSEQ multiplex PCR; TCRdb holds only in-frame clones, not every one. The table records more than 35,000 clones, more than 75% of them present only once. The trim removed 8 bases at V and 2 bases at J, leaving 7 bases unmatched. Germline CDR1 LNHDA, CDR2 SQIVND (reference sequence). The CDR3 sequence is 15 residues long. The chain employs TRBV19 and TRBJ2-1, with TRBD1 matching 9 bases. This material consisted of CD8+ T cells from peripheral blood mononuclear cells, taken after pregnancy. This TCR was sampled from a female donor in good health, enrolled as a control in a pregnancy study. CDR3 bases: TGTGCCAGTTCCGGGACAGGGAGTCCCTACAATGAGCAGTTCTTC. Its translation: CASSGTGSPYNEQFF.